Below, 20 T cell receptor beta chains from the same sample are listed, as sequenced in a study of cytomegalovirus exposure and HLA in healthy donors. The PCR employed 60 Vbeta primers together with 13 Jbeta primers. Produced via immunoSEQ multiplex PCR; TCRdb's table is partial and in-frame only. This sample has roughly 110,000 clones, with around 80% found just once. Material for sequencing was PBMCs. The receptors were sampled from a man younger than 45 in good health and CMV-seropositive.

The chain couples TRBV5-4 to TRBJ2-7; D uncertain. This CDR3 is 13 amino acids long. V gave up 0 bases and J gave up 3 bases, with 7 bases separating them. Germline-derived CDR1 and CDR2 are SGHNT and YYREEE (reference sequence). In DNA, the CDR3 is TGTGCCAGCAGCTTGGCCGCAGGCTACGAGCAGTACTTC. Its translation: CASSLAAGYEQYF.

The CDR3 DNA reads TGTGCCAGTAGTCCGTGGGCCAGCTACAATGAGCAGTTCTTC. Translating gives CASSPWASYNEQFF. The J gene is TRBJ2-1, the V gene TRBV19; D unresolved. In germline, CDR1 is LNHDA, CDR2 SQIVND (reference sequence). This CDR3 comprises 14 residues. Trimming left V 5 bases short and J 3 bases short, with 11 bases between.

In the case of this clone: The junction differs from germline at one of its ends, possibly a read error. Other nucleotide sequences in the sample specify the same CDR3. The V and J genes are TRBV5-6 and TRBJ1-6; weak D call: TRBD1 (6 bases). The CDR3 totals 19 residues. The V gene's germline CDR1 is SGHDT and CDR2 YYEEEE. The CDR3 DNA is TGCGCCAGCAGCTGGCCAATAAAGGACAGTGGGCCGCATAATTCACCCCTCCACTTT. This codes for CASSWPIKDSGPHNSPLHF. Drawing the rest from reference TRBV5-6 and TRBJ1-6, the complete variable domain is DAGVTQSPTHLIKTRGQQVTLRCSPKSGHDTVSWYQQALGQGPQFIFQYYEEEERQRGNFPDRFSGHQFPNYSSELNVNALLLGDSALYLCASSWPIKDSGPHNSPLHFGNGTRLTVT.

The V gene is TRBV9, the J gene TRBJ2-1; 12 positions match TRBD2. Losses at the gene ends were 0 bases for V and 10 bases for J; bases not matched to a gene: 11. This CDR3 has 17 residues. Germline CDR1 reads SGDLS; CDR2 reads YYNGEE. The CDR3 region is CASSVDSRLAGAEEQFF. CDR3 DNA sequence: TGTGCCAGCAGCGTAGATTCCCGACTAGCGGGGGCCGAGGAGCAGTTCTTC.

DNA for the CDR3: TGTGCCAGCTCACCCGGACAGGTTATAACCTACGAGCAGTACTTC. It codes for CASSPGQVITYEQYF. The genes are TRBV18 and TRBJ2-7; 7 bases align to TRBD1. Germline V gene sequence: CDR1 KGHSH, CDR2 LQKENI. The CDR3 contains 15 residues. Trimming at V came to 3 bases and at J to 2 bases, leaving 7 bases not matched to a gene.

The CDR3 sequence is CASSLYKGAVYGYTF. CDR3 DNA: TGTGCCAGCAGTTTATATAAGGGGGCAGTCTATGGCTACACCTTC. V and J are TRBV27 and TRBJ1-2; TRBD1 matches 7 bases. This CDR3 is built from 15 residues. Germline V lookup: CDR1 MNHEY, CDR2 SMNVEV (reference sequence). V trimming: 1 base; J trimming: 4 bases; junction bases outside the gene matches: 6.

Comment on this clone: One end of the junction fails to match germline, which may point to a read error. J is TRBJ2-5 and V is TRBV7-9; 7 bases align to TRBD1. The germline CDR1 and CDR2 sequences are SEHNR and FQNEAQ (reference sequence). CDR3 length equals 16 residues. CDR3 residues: CSSSPKGQLYQETQYF. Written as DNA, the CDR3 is TGTTCCAGCAGCCCCAAGGGACAGTTGTACCAAGAGACCCAGTACTTC.

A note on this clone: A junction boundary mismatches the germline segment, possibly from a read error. CDR3 sequence (DNA): TGTGCCAGCTCACCATATCGGGACAGGGTTATCTCTGGGGCCAACGGCCTGACTTTC. Encoded protein: CASSPYRDRVISGANGLTF. V and J are TRBV18 and TRBJ2-6; 9 nucleotides agree with TRBD1. The CDR3 is 19 residues long. Germline values: CDR1 KGHSH, CDR2 LQKENI.

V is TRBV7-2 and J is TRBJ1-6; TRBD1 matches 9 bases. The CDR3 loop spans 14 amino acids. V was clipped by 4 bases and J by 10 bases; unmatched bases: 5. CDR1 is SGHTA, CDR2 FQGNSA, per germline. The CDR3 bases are TGTGCCAGCAGCTGGGGACAGGGAGAGTCACCCCTCCACTTT. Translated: CASSWGQGESPLHF.

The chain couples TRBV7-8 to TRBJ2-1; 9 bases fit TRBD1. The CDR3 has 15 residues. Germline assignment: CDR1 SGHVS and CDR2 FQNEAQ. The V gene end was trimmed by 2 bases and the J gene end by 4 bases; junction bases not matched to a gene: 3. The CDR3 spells CASSLRGQGYNEQFF. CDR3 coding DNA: TGTGCCAGCAGCTTAAGAGGACAGGGGTACAATGAGCAGTTCTTC. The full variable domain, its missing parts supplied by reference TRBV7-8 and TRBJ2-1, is GAGVSQSPRYKVAKRGQDVALRCDPISGHVSLFWYQQALGQGPEFLTYFQNEAQLDKSGLPSDRFFAERPEGSVSTLKIQRTQQEDSAVYLCASSLRGQGYNEQFFGPGTRLTVL.

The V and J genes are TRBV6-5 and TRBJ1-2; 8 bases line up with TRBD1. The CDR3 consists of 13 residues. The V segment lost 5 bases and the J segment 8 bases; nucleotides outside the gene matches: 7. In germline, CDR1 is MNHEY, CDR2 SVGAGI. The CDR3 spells CASSGQGAGGYTF. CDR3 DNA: TGTGCCAGCAGTGGGCAGGGGGCGGGAGGCTACACCTTC.

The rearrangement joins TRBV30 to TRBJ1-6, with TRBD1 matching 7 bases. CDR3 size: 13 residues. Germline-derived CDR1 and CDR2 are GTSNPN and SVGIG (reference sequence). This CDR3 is CAFRDSDNSPLHF. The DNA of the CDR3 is TGTGCTTTCCGGGACAGCGACAATTCACCCCTCCACTTT.

The CDR3 DNA follows: TGTGCCAGCAGCTTAGCGGTATCGTCTACGCGGGCTCTAGCCAAAAACATTCAGTACTTC. It yields the protein CASSLAVSSTRALAKNIQYF. The V call is TRBV7-2, the J call TRBJ2-4; D possibly corresponds to TRBD2 (5 bases). The CDR3 length is 20 residues. CDR1 is SGHTA and CDR2 is FQGNSA in the germline V gene. Trimming removed 0 bases at V and 0 bases at J, with 21 bases between. The full variable domain, completed using reference TRBV7-2 and TRBJ2-4, is GAGVSQSPSNKVTEKGKDVELRCDPISGHTALYWYRQSLGQGLEFLIYFQGNSAPDKSGLPSDRFSAERTGGSVSTLTIQRTQQEDSAVYLCASSLAVSSTRALAKNIQYFGAGTRLSVL.

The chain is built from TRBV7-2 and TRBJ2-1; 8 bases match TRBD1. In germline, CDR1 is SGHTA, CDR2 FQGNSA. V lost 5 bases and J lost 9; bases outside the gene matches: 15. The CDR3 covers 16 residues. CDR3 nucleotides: TGTGCCAGCAGCGCTCCACGGGACAGGTCTTTCCTTGAGCAGTTCTTC. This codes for CASSAPRDRSFLEQFF.

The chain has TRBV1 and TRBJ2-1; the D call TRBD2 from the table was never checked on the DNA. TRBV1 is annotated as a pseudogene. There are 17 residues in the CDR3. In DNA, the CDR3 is TGCACCAGCAGCCATCTCCCCCCTAGCGGGGGGCCCGATGAGCAGTTCTTC. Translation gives CTSSHLPPSGGPDEQFF.

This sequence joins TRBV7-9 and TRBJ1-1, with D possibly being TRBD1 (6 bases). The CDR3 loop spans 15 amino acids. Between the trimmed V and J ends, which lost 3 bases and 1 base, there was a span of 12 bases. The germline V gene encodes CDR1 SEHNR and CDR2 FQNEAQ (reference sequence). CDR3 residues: CASSLGGAQNTEAFF. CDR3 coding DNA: TGTGCCAGCAGCTTGGGGGGGGCTCAGAACACTGAAGCTTTCTTT.

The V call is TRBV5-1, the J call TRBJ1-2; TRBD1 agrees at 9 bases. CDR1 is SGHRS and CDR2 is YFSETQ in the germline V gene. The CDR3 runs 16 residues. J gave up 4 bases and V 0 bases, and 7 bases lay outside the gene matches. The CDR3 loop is CASSLATGTGPYGYTF. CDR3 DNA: TGCGCCAGCAGCTTGGCCACGGGGACAGGGCCCTATGGCTACACCTTC.

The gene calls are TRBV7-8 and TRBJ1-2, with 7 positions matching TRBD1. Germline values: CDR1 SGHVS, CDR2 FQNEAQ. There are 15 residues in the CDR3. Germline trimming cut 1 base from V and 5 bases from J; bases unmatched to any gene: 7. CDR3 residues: CASSLGRGPGYGYTF. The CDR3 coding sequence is TGTGCCAGCAGCTTAGGGAGGGGGCCGGGGTATGGCTACACCTTC.

CDR3 in DNA: TGTGCCTGGAGTGGACAGAGCCGGACCTCTGGAAACACCATATATTTT. Protein product: CAWSGQSRTSGNTIYF. The genes are TRBV30 and TRBJ1-3, with a possible D match to TRBD1 (5 bases). The CDR3 is made up of 16 amino acids. V lost 1 base and J 0 bases, leaving 13 bases between the germline ends. Germline CDR1 reads GTSNPN; CDR2 reads SVGIG (reference sequence).

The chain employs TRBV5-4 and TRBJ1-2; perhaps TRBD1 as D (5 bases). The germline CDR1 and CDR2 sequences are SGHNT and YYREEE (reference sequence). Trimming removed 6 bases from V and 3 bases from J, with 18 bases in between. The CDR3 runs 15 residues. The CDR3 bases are TGTGCCAGCAACGGGGGTTTGATGGGATACTATGGCTACACCTTC. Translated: CASNGGLMGYYGYTF.